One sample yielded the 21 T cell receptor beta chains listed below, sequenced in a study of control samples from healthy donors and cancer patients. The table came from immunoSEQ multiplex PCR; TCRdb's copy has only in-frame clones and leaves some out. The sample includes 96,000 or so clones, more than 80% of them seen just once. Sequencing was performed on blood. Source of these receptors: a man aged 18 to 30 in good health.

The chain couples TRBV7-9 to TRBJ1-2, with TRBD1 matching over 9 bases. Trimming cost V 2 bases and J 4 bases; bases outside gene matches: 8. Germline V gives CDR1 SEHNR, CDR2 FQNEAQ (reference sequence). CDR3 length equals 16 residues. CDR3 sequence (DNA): TGTGCCAGCAGCTTACCGGGGACAGGGAACATCTATGGCTACACCTTC. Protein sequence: CASSLPGTGNIYGYTF.

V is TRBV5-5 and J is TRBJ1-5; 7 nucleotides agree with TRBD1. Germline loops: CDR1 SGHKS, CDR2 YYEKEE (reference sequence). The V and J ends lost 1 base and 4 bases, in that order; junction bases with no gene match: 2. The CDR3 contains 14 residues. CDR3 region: CASSLWDSNQPQHF. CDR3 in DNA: TGTGCCAGCAGCTTGTGGGACAGTAATCAGCCCCAGCATTTT.

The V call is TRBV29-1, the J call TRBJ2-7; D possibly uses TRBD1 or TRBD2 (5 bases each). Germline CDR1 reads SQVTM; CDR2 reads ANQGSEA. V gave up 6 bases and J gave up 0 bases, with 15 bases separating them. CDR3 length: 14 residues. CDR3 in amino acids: CSVGIRGTSYEQYF. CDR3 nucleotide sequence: TGCAGCGTGGGGATACGGGGCACCTCCTACGAGCAGTACTTC.

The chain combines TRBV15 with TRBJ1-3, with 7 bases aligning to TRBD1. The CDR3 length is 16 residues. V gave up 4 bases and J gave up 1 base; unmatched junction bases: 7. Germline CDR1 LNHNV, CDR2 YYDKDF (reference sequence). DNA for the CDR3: TGTGCCACCAGCATGGGACAGCCCGGGTCTGGAAACACCATATATTTT. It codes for CATSMGQPGSGNTIYF.

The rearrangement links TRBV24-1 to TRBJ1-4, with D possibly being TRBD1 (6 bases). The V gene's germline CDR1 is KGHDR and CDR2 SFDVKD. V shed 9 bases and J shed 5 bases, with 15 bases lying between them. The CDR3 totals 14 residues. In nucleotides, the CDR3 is TGTGCCACCCGGCAACAGGGAAGGAATGAAAAACTGTTTTTT. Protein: CATRQQGRNEKLFF.

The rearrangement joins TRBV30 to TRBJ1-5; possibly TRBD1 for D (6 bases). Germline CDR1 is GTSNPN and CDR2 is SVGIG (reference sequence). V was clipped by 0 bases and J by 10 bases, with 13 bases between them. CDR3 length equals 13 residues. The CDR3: CAWSVQGSKPQHF. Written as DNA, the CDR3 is TGTGCCTGGAGTGTACAGGGCAGTAAACCCCAGCATTTT.

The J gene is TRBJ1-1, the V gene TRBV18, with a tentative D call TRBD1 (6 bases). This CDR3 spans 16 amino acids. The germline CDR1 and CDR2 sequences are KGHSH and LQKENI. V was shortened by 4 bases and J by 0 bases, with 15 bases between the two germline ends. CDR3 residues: CASSLQGPAVNTEAFF. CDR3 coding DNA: TGTGCCAGCTCACTACAGGGTCCCGCGGTGAACACTGAAGCTTTCTTT.

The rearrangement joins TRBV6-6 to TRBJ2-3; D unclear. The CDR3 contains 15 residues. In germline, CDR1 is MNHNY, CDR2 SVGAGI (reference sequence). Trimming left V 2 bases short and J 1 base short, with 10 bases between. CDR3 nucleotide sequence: TGTGCCAGCAGTTACATCAGTGGGGGCACAGATACGCAGTATTTT. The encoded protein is CASSYISGGTDTQYF.

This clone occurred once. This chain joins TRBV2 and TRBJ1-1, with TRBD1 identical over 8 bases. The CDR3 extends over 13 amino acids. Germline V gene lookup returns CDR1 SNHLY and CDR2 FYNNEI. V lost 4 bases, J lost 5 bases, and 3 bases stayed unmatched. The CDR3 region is CASSGDRRTEAFF. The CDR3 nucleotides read TGTGCCAGCAGTGGGGACAGGAGGACTGAAGCTTTCTTT.

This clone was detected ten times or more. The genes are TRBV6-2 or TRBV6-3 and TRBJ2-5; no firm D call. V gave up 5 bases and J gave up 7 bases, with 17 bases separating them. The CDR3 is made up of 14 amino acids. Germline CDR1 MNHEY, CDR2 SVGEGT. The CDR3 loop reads CASSLTEQRTTQYF. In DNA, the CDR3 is TGTGCCAGCAGTCTTACGGAACAACGCACGACCCAGTACTTC.

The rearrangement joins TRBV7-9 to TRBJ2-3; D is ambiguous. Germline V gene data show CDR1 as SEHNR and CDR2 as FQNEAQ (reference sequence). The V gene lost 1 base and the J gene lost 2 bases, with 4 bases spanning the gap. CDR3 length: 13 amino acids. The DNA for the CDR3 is TGTGCCAGCAGCTTAGACTACACAGATACGCAGTATTTT. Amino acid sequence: CASSLDYTDTQYF.

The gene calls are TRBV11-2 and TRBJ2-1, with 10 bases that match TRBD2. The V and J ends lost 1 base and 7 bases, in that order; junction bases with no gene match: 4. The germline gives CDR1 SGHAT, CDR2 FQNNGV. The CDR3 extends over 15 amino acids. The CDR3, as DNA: TGTGCCAGCAGCTTAGGGCTAGCGGGAGCTAATGAGCAGTTCTTC. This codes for CASSLGLAGANEQFF.

CDR3 DNA sequence: TGTGCCAGCAGTAGTACAGGGGGCGAGTTCGCAGATACGCAGTATTTT. It codes for CASSSTGGEFADTQYF. This rearrangement joins TRBV2 to TRBJ2-3, with TRBD1 matching 9 bases. V shed 5 bases, J shed 4 bases, and the junction held 10 bases outside the gene matches. The germline V gene has CDR1 SNHLY and CDR2 FYNNEI. The CDR3 length is 16 residues.

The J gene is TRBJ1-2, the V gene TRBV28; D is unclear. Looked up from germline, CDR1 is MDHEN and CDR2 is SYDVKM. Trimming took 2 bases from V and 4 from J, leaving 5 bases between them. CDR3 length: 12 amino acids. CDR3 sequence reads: CASSLGGYGYTF. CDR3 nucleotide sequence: TGTGCCAGCAGTTTAGGTGGCTATGGCTACACCTTC.

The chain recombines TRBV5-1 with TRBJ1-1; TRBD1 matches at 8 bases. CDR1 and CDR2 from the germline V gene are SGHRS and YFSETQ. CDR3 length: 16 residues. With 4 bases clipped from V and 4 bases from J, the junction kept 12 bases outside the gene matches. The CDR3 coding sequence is TGCGCCAGCAGCCCATCCTCGACAGGGGTGATCACTGAAGCTTTCTTT. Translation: CASSPSSTGVITEAFF.

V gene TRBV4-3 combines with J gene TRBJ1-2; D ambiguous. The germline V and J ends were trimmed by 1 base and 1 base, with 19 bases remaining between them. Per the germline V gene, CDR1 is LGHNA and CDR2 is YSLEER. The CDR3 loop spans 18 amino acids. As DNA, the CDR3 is TGCGCCAGCAGCCAAGCCCCTGCAGGAATCCTCCATAACTATGGCTACACCTTC. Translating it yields CASSQAPAGILHNYGYTF.

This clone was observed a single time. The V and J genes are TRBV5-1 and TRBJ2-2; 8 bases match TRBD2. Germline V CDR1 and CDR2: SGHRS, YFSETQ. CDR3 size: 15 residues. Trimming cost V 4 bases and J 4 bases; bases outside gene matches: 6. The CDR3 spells CASSRLAGSTGELFF. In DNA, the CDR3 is TGCGCCAGCAGCAGATTAGCGGGAAGCACCGGGGAGCTGTTTTTT.

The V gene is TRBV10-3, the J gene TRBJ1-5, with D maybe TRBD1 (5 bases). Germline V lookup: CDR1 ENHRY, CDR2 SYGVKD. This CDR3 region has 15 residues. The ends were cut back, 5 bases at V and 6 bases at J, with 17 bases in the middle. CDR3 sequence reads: CAISLPEVTGQPQHF. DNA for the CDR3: TGTGCCATCAGTCTACCGGAGGTTACAGGTCAGCCCCAGCATTTT.

CDR3 sequence reads: CASSSRGALYGYTF. CDR3 DNA sequence: TGTGCCAGTAGTAGCAGGGGGGCACTCTATGGCTACACCTTC. This chain connects TRBV19 to TRBJ1-2; TRBD1 matches 7 bases. Losses at the gene ends were 4 bases for V and 4 bases for J; bases not matched to a gene: 6. The germline gives CDR1 LNHDA, CDR2 SQIVND (reference sequence). This CDR3 contains 14 residues.

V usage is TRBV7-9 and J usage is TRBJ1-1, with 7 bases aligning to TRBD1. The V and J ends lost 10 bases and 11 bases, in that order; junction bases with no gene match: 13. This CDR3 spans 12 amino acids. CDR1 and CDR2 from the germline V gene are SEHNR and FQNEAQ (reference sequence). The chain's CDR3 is CATTPSGRGAFF. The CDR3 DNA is TGTGCCACCACCCCCTCAGGCAGGGGGGCTTTCTTT.

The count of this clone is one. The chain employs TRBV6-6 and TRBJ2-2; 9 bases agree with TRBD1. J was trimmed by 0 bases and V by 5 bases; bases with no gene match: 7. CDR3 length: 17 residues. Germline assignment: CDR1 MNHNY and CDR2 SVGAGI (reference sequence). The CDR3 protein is CASSRVQGAPNTGELFF. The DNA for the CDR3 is TGTGCCAGCAGTCGAGTACAGGGGGCCCCGAACACCGGGGAGCTGTTTTTT.